This is a list of T cell receptor beta chains from one sample in a study of T cells after yellow fever vaccination. TCRdb processed the 5' RACE reads anew with MiXCR; each CDR3 protein has one entry. The sample contains 95,000 to 100,000 distinct CDR3 sequences, about 6% of which appear only once. This material consisted of CD8+ T cells sorted from PBMCs, taken 10 days after the yellow fever booster vaccination. These receptors originate from a man in his late teens or twenties who received the YFV17D yellow fever vaccine. Each CDR3 is given with its conserved first and last residue. The D gene is left open where the match is weak. The listing skips clone size in some rows; elsewhere it reads once, few, many or a size class.

clone size	V gene	D gene	J gene	CDR3 DNA	CDR3 protein
few	TRBV12-3/TRBV12-4	.	TRBJ1-2	TGTGCCAGCAGCTCCCCCCTTGAGAACTATGGTGGCTACACCTTC	CASSSPLENYGGYTF
few	TRBV6-2/TRBV6-3	.	TRBJ2-1	TGTGCCAGCAGTTCCTTGGCAGGGAAGTATTACAATGAGCAGTTCTTC	CASSSLAGKYYNEQFF
.	TRBV4-2	.	TRBJ1-6	TGTGCCAGCAGCCAAGATAAGGCCGGGGGTTATTCACCCCTCCACTTT	CASSQDKAGGYSPLHF
few	TRBV12-3/TRBV12-4	.	TRBJ2-7	TGTGCCAGCAGCCCCTCCCTAGAAGCCTACGAGCAGTACTTC	CASSPSLEAYEQYF
few	TRBV27	.	TRBJ2-2	TGTGCCAGCAGACGAAGAGCGAACACCGGGGAGCTGTTTTTT	CASRRRANTGELFF
.	TRBV11-2	.	TRBJ1-1	TGTGCCAGCAGCTCCCTGGCGGAGGGGACTTTCTTT	CASSSLAEGTFF
few	TRBV6-6	.	TRBJ1-2	TGTGCCAGTCTGGGCCGAAAAACTATGTCGGGGGGCTACACCTTC	CASLGRKTMSGGYTF
few	TRBV7-6	TRBD2	TRBJ2-5	TGTGCCAGCAGCTGGGGGAGCGGGGGGGAAGAGACCCAGTACTTC	CASSWGSGGEETQYF
.	TRBV7-9	TRBD1	TRBJ2-5	TGTGCCAGCAGCCATCGGGACAGACAAGAGACCCAGTACTTC	CASSHRDRQETQYF
.	TRBV20-1	TRBD2	TRBJ2-7	TGCAGTGCTAGAGATCTAGCGGGGGTGGGCTACGAGCAGTACTTC	CSARDLAGVGYEQYF
many	TRBV7-9	TRBD1	TRBJ2-5	TGTGCCAGCATCCCCGGTACGGGACAGCCTCAAGAGACCCAGTACTTC	CASIPGTGQPQETQYF
.	TRBV24-1	TRBD2	TRBJ2-3	TGTGCCACCAGTGATTCCGCGACAGCGGGGGATACGCAGTATTTT	CATSDSATAGDTQYF
many	TRBV20-1	.	TRBJ2-1	TGCAGTGCTAGGGACCGGAATGAGCAGTTCTTC	CSARDRNEQFF